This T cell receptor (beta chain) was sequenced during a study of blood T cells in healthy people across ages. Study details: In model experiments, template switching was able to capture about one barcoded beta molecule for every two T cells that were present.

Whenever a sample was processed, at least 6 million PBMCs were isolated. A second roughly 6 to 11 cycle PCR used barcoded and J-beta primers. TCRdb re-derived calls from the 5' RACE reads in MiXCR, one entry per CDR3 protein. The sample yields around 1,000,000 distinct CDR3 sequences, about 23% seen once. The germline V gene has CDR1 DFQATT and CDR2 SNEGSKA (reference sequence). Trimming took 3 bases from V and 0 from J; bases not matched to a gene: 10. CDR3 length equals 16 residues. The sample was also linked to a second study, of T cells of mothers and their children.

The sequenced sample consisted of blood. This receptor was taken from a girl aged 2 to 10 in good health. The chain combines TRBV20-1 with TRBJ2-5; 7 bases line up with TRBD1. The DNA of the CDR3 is TGCAGTGCTAGGGCCTCAACAGGGGTATACCAAGAGACCCAGTACTTC. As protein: CSARASTGVYQETQYF.